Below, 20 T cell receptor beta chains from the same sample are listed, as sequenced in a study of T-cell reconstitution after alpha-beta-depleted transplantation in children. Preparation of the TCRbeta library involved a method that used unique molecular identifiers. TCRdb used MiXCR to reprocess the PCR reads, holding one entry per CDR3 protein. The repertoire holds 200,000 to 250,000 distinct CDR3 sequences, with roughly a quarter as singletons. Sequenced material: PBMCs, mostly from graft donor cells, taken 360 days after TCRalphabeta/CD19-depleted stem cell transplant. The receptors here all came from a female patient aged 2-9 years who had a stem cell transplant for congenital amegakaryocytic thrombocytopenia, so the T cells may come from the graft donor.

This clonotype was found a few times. CDR3 nucleotides: TGTGCCAGCAGCCAAGACACAGCTTCCTACAATGAGCAGTTCTTC. Translating it yields CASSQDTASYNEQFF. V and J are TRBV3-1 and TRBJ2-1; D unresolved. Germline CDR1 and CDR2: LGHDT and YNNKEL (reference sequence). Trimming left V 0 bases short and J 1 base short, with 7 bases between. This CDR3 has 15 amino acids.

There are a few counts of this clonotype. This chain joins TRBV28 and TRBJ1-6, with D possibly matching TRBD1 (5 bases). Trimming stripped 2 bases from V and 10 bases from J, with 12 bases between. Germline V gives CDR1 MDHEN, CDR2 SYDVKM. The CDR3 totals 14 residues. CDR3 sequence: CASSLTGGGSPLHF. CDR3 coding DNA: TGTGCCAGCAGTTTAACCGGGGGAGGCTCACCCCTCCACTTT.

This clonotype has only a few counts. Written as DNA, the CDR3 is TGTGCCTGGACAGGGGGCTACTATGGCTACACCTTC. Its translation is CAWTGGYYGYTF. This rearrangement joins TRBV30 to TRBJ1-2; 8 bases match TRBD1. The V gene end was trimmed by 4 bases and the J gene end by 3 bases; junction bases not matched to a gene: 1. This CDR3 has 12 residues. CDR1 and CDR2 from the germline V gene are GTSNPN and SVGIG (reference sequence).

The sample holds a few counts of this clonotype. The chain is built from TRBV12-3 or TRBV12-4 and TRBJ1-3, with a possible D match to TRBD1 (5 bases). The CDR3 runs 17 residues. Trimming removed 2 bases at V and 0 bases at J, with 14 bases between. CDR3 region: CASSLLTEGLSGNTIYF. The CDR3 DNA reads TGTGCCAGCAGTTTACTTACAGAGGGGCTCTCTGGAAACACCATATATTTT.

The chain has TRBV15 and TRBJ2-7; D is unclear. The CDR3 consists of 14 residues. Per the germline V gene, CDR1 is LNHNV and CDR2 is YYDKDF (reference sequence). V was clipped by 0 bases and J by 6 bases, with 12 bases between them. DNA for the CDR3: TGTGCCACCAGCAGAGAGGCAGTCCCAGTCGAGCAGTACTTC. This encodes CATSREAVPVEQYF.

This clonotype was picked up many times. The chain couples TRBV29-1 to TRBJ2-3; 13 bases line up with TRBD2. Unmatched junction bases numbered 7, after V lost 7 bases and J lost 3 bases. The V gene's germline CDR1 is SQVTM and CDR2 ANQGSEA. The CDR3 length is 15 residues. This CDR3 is CSARTSGSPTDTQYF. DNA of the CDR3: TGCAGCGCGCGGACTAGCGGGAGTCCAACAGATACGCAGTATTTT.

The CDR3, as DNA: TGTGCCAGCAGGGATCTACTAGCGGGCGGGGATACGCAGTATTTT. This codes for CASRDLLAGGDTQYF. The V call is TRBV12-3 or TRBV12-4, the J call TRBJ2-3; 9 nucleotides agree with TRBD2. The CDR3 runs 15 residues. Trimming cost V 6 bases and J 6 bases; bases outside gene matches: 10.

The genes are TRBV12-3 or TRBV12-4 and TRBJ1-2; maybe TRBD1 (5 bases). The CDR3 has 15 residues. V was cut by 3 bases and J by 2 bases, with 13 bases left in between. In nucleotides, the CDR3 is TGTGCCAGCAGTTTTAAGGGGATACTCAACTATGGCTACACCTTC. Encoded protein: CASSFKGILNYGYTF.

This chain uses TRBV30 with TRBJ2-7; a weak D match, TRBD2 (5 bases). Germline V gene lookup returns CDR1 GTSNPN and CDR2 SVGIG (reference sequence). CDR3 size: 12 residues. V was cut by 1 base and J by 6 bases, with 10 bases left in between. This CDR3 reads CAWSGIAREQYF. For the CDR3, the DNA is TGTGCCTGGAGTGGAATAGCGCGCGAGCAGTACTTC.

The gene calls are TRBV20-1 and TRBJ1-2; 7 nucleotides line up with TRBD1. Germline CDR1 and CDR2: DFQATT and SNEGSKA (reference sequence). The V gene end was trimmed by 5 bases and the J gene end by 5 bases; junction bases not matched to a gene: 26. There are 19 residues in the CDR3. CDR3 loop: CSAQDRKGRQGAGGYGYTF. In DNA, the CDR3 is TGCAGTGCTCAGGACCGCAAAGGTCGACAGGGAGCAGGCGGATATGGCTACACCTTC.

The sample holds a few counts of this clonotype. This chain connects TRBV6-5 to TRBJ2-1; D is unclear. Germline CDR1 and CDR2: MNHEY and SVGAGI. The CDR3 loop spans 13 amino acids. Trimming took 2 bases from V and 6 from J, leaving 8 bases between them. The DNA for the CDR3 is TGTGCCAGCAGTTACGGTACGAGCAATGAGCAGTTCTTC. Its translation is CASSYGTSNEQFF.

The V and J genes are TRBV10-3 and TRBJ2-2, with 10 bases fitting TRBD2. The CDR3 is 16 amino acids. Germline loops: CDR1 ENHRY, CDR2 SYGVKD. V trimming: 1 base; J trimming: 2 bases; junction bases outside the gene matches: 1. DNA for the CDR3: TGTGCCATCAGTGAGTTAGCGGGAGGCAACACCGGGGAGCTGTTTTTT. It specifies CAISELAGGNTGELFF.

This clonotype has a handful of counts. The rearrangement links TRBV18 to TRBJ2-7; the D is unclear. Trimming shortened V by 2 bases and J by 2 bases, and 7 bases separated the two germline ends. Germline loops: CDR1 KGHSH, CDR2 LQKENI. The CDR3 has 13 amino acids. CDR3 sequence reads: CASSPGPAYEQYF. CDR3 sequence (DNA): TGTGCCAGCTCACCAGGGCCAGCCTACGAGCAGTACTTC. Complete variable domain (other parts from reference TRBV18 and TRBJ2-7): NAGVMQNPRHLVRRRGQEARLRCSPMKGHSHVYWYRQLPEEGLKFMVYLQKENIIDESGMPKERFSAEFPKEGPSILRIQQVVRGDSAAYFCASSPGPAYEQYFGPGTRLTVT.

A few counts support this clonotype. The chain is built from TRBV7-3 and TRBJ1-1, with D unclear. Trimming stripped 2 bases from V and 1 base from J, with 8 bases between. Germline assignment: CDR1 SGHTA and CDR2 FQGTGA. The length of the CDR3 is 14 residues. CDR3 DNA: TGTGCCAGCAGCTTAGAACCGCGGAACACTGAAGCTTTCTTT. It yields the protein CASSLEPRNTEAFF.

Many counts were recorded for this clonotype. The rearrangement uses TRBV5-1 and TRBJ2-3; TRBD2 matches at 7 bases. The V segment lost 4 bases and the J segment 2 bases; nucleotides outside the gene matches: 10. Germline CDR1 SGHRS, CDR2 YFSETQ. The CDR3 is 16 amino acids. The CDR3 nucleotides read TGCGCCAGCAGCCCAGGGCTAGCGGCTGTCACAGATACGCAGTATTTT. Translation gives CASSPGLAAVTDTQYF.

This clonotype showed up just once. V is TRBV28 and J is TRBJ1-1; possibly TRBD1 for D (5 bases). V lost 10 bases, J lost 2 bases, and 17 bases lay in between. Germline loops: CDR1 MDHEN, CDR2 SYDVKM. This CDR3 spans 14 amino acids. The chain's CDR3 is CATIWGGSNTEAFF. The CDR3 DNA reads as TGTGCCACCATATGGGGCGGATCCAACACTGAAGCTTTCTTT. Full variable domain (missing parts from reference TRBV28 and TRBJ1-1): DVKVTQSSRYLVKRTGEKVFLECVQDMDHENMFWYRQDPGLGLRLIYFSYDVKMKEKGDIPEGYSVSREKKERFSLILESASTNQTSMYLCATIWGGSNTEAFFGQGTRLTVV.

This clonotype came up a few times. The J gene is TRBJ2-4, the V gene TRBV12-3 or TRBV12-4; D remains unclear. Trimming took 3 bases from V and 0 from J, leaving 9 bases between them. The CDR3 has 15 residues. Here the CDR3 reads CASSLLEVAKNIQYF. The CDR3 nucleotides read TGTGCCAGCAGTTTGCTTGAAGTAGCCAAAAACATTCAGTACTTC.

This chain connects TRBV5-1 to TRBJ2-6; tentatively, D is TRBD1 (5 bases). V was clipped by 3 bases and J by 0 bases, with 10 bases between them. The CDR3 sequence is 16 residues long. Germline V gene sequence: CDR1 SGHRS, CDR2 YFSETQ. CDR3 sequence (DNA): TGCGCCAGCAGCTCCAGGGTCAGCTCTGGGGCCAACGTCCTGACTTTC. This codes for CASSSRVSSGANVLTF.

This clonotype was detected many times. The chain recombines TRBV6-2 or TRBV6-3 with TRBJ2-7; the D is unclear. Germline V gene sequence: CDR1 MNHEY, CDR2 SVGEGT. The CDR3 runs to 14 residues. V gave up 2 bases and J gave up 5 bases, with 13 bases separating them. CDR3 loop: CASSYRDWSHEQYF. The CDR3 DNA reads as TGTGCCAGCAGTTACCGTGACTGGAGCCACGAGCAGTACTTC.

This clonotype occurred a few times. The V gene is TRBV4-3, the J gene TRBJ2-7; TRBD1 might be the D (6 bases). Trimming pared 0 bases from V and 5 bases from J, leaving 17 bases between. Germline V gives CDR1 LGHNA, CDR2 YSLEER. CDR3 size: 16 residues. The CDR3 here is CASSQDVYTGTNEQYF. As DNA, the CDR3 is TGCGCCAGCAGCCAAGATGTTTACACAGGGACCAACGAGCAGTACTTC.